The T cell receptor beta chain under discussion was sequenced for a study of blood T cell repertoires in COVID-19. On the study more broadly: Samples of COVID-19 (acute and convalescent) were obtained from the United States, Italy and Spain. PBMCs, B-cell-depleted T cells, or T cells were the source of the cDNA or gDNA that made up the material.

CDR3 length equals 14 residues. The J segment lost 7 bases and the V segment lost 1 base, leaving 2 bases of the junction unmatched. Per germline, CDR1 SGHDT and CDR2 YYEEEE. In the study's own analysis: Reference gene primer amplification in the assay estimated nucleated cell counts. The repertoire was sequenced with immunoSEQ multiplex PCR; TCRdb's copy has only in-frame clones and lacks some. V and J calls and clone size are copied from that table; D and trimming were computed from the DNA. Of about 110,000 clones listed, roughly 70% are singletons. Sequencing was carried out using peripheral blood. This clonotype originated in a woman aged 40 to 50 with acute or convalescent COVID-19. V usage is TRBV5-6 and J usage is TRBJ2-1; 10 nucleotides line up with TRBD2. The CDR3 here is CASSLTSGVNEQFF. The CDR3, as DNA: TGTGCCAGCAGCTTGACTAGCGGGGTAAATGAGCAGTTCTTC.